This entry concerns a single TCR beta chain. Germline is not matched at one junction end, which may reflect a read error. These data belong to a study of blood T cells in healthy people across ages. A sample-barcoded 5' primer and a J-beta primer mix were used in a second PCR of roughly 7 to 11 cycles. Every sample produced at least 2.5 million CDR3-containing paired-end reads. TCRdb fed the 5' RACE reads into MiXCR, producing one record per CDR3 protein. There are under 1 million distinct CDR3 sequences in the sample; under 45% occur only once, and about 21% lies in the top ten. This CDR3 has 14 amino acids. In germline, CDR1 is MRHNA, CDR2 SNTAGT. In each sample, at least 6 million PBMCs were isolated.

The chain couples TRBV6-4 to TRBJ2-3; the D call may be TRBD1 or TRBD2 (5 bases each). The receptor comes from a man in his sixties in good health. Input material: blood. Written as DNA, the CDR3 is TGTGCCAGCAGTGAAACAGGAGGCCGGGATATGCAGTATTTT. Its translation: CASSETGGRDMQYF.